This T cell receptor (beta chain) appears in the sequencing data of a study of CD8+CD57+ T cells in acquired aplastic anemia. Study summary: In CD4+ cells, healthy donors produced an average of approximately 9.9 million reads.

Germline V gene lookup returns CDR1 LGHDT and CDR2 YNNKEL (reference sequence). CDR3 size: 14 residues. The TCR beta profiling, which covered VDJ combination and CDR3 sequence, was carried out using genomic DNA as the template. TCRdb itself ran the reads through MiXCR, one entry per CDR3 protein. The data show about 71,000 distinct CDR3 sequences, with around half seen just once and about 8.5% held by the top ten. A few counts support this clonotype. A much more abundant neighbour one base away suggests this may be a read error. The source of this sequence is a human donor in good health, serving as a control. The V and J genes are TRBV3-1 and TRBJ1-1; TRBD1 might be the D (6 bases). The sequencing input was sorted CD4+, CD8+, or CD8+CD57+ T cells (not recorded which) from PBMCs. Written as DNA, the CDR3 is TGTGCCAGCAGCCACACCCTACAGGGTCCTGAAGTTTTCTTT. Translated, it gives CASSHTLQGPEVFF.